This is a list of T cell receptor beta chains from one sample in a study of shared clonotypes between healthy human individuals. Method: immunoSEQ multiplex PCR; TCRdb's copy keeps in-frame clones and lacks some. The sample shows about 2 million clones, 85% to 95% of them seen only once. Sequenced: naive CD8+ T cells sorted from blood. The origin of the receptors is a man in his late teens or twenties in good health. The CDR3 runs from the conserved cysteine through the conserved F or W. A D gene is named only where the DNA matches it firmly. Size tells how often a clone was seen (once, few, many) or the class of an expanded clone, and some rows leave it out.

v_gene | abundance | d_gene | CDR3aa
TRBV25-1 | NA | NA | CASSGDRGLEYF
TRBV6-5 | NA | NA | CASSYLGIDEQYF
TRBV28 | NA | TRBD2 | CASSYGLAGEGQETQYF
TRBV10-2 | NA | NA | CASREGVGTEAFF
TRBV27 | NA | NA | CASVGINTGELFF
TRBV7-9 | NA | NA | CASSSPGTDKETQYF
TRBV6-1 | NA | TRBD2 | CASSEALEAGGFF
TRBV4-1 | NA | NA | CASSQRDISSYNSPLHF
TRBV11-2 | NA | NA | CASSLDRVAGNAYEQYF
TRBV15 | NA | TRBD1 | CATSSPGQGEETQYF
TRBV27 | once | NA | CACGVDAGESSTDTQYF
TRBV4-2 | NA | NA | CASSQGPLETQYF
TRBV27 | NA | NA | CASSFTGNPYEQYF
TRBV27 | NA | TRBD1 | CASRQGTVNEQFF
TRBV9 | NA | TRBD1 | CASSDRTGVSHEQFF
TRBV6-1 | NA | TRBD2 | CASSEARLAGQSSYEQYF
TRBV14 | NA | TRBD1 | CASSPWDSSYEQYF
TRBV10-1 | NA | TRBD2 | CASSPAGALSSYNEQFF
TRBV27 | NA | NA | CASSPNSGGGNTIYF
TRBV5-1 | NA | NA | CASSIQSSYEQYF
TRBV25-1 | NA | NA | CASSRQGPQETQYF
TRBV27 | NA | TRBD1 | CASSWDRVGEKLFF
TRBV5-1 | NA | NA | CASSFGGPSTDTQYF
TRBV6-5 | NA | NA | CASSYGLNTGELFF
TRBV25-1 | NA | TRBD1 | CASSEYSRTGGVETQYF
TRBV7-9 | NA | TRBD1 | CASRRTGENSPLHF
TRBV7-9 | NA | TRBD1 | CASSLGTGAGYGYTF
TRBV6-1 | once | NA | CASSEWVRGGPNTGELFF
TRBV7-9 | NA | TRBD1 | CASSLFGTENNEQFF
TRBV5-8 | NA | TRBD2 | CASSWFQRGDSYNEQFF
TRBV28 | NA | NA | CASSLGQRGLEAQYF